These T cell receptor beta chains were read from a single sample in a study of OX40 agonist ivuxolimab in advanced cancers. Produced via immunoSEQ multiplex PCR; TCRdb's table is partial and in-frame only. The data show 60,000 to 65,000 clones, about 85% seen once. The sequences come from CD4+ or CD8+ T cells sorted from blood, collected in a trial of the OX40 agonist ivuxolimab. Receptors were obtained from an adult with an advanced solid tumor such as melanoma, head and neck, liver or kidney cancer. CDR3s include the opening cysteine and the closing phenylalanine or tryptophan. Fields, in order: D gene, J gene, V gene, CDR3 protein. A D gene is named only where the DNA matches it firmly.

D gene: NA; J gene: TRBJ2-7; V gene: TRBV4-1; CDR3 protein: CASSQERGQGTSYEQYF
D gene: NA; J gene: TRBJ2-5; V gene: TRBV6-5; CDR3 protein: CATRTEGGQETQYF
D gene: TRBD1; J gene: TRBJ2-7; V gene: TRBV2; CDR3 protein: CAIVPRDRTYEQYF
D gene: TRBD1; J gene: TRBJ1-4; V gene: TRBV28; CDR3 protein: CASSSAGDRGLLNEKLFF
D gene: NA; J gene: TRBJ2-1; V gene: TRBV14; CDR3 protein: CASSQDLKGEQFF
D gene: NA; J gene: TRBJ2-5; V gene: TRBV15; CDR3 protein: CATSRGQVQETQYF
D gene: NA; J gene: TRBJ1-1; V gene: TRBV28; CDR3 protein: CASSPQAGGTTKAFF
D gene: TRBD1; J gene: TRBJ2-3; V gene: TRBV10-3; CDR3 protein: CAIRDLTGGHTDTQYF
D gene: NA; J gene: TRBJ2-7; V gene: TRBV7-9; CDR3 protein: CASSPEVGKQYF
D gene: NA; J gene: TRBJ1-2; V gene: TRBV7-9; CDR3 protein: CASSSTLRQVSNYGYTF
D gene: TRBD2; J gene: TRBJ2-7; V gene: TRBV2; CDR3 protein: CASSEAGTSGIEQYF
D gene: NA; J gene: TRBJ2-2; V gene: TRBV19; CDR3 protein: CASSIRGMNTGELFF
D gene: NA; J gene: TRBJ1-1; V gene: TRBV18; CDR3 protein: CASSPQEVRGRTEAFF
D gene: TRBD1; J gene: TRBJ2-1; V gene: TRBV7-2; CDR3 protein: CASSLRTGYKDNEQFF
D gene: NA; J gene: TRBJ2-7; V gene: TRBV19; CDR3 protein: CASSPRRGKTYEQYF
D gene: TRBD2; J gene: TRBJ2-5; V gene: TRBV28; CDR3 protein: CAGKRSSGGQETQYF
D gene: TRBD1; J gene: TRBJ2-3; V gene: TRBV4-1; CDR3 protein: CASSPGQYTDTQYF
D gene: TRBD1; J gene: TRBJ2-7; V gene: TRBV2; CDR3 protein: CASSADRVYHEQYF
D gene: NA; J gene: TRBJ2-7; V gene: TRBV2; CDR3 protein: CASSLRQRDSEQYF
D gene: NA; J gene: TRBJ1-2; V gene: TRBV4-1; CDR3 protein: CASSLTRVEYGYTF
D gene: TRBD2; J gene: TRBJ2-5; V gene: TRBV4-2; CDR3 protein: CASSQGLANGETQYF
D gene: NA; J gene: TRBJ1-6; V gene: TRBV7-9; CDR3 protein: CASSLGSSPLHF